This TCR beta chain was identified in a study of vaccination effects on CD4 cells after COVID-19. Pools of viral peptides were used by the ViraFEST assay to expand antigen-specific CD4+ T cells ahead of sequencing. Once cultured for nine to ten days, the cells underwent separation to obtain CD4+ T cells. Prior SARS-CoV-2 infection was absent in the vaccine recipients, as shown by negative nucleocapsid antibodies. Sequencing was performed with immunoSEQ multiplex PCR; in TCRdb, only in-frame clones are kept and a portion is missing. The table includes about 55,000 clones, under 70% detected once. This clone was counted a few times. Antigen unknown. The sample in question was CD4+ T cells from PBMCs cultured with SARS-CoV-2 spike peptides, obtained before COVID-19 vaccination. This sequence was found in a human donor who received a COVID-19 vaccine.

The CDR3 nucleotides read TGTGCCACCAGTGATTGGTATGGCTACACCTTC. It specifies CATSDWYGYTF. The chain employs TRBV24-1 and TRBJ1-2; no clear D gene. Trimming took off 2 bases at V and 5 bases at J, with 2 bases between the two ends. CDR1 and CDR2 from the germline V gene are KGHDR and SFDVKD. CDR3 size: 11 residues.